This T cell receptor beta chain originates from a study of post-analysis software for immune sequencing data (dated by TCRdb to the mid-2010s). About the study as a whole: Recorded disease courses included relapsing-remitting, secondary progressive and progressive-relapsing multiple sclerosis, with some patients lacking subtype annotation. The patient repertoires were compared against about a dozen previously published healthy control repertoires obtained from donors aged roughly 6 to 28 years. A subset of samples was prepared in parallel using single-end sample barcoding, then pooled and co-amplified after Illumina adapter ligation.

The library came from PCR. The instrument given in TCRdb is Illumina HiSeq 2500. To reduce PCR and sequencing biases, unique molecular identifiers were incorporated into the TCR beta cDNA libraries. Approximately 500,000 cDNA molecules were obtained per 1 to 10 million input T cells, so each molecule approximated one T cell. The patient libraries were prepared and sequenced using the same protocol as the earlier healthy control dataset. Samples belonging to the same batch were prepared together, multiplexed and sequenced on a shared HiSeq lane. Concerning the study's data processing: Raw barcoded reads were processed with MIGEC, discarding single-read molecular identifier groups before consensus assembly and CDR3 extraction. Clonotype tables were post-analysed with VDJtools, normalizing diversity by down-sampling all datasets to the smallest sample size. In repertoire overlap clustering, CDR3 amino acid sequences, but not nucleotide sequences, were matched to correct batch-related cross-sample contamination. TCRdb applied fastp at Q25 and MiXCR to the public reads, then kept only in-frame beta chains. Every entry covers one CDR3 protein and lists the most common genes and DNA from its rows. These V and J calls are TCRdb output, not the study's own analysis. For this sample the table gives 380,000 or so distinct CDR3 sequences, of which less than 40% were detected only once. The top ten clones comprise 13% of the sample.

Worth noting for this clonotype: Its antigen remains unidentified. No per-base quality is available; no much larger clone lies one base away.

CDR1 and CDR2 are drawn from the germline V gene (reference sequence): SEHNR, FQNEAQ. V and J lose 5 bases and 6 bases, and a span of 16 bases separates them. Including the terminal cysteine and phenylalanine, the CDR3 comprises 15 residues. The read is trimmed to its CDR3 DNA, 45 bases read in frame from base 1. TCR beta repertoires were profiled from peripheral blood of roughly 13 young patients with multiple sclerosis to demonstrate the VDJtools post-analysis software. The multiple sclerosis patients were children and adolescents ranging in age from about 6 to 17 years. What the authors observed across the whole study: Direct clustering with F measure revealed strong co-clustering of samples prepared in the same batch, which led to a batch-effect correction. The control group was slightly older than the multiple sclerosis patient group. Patients showed significantly higher frequencies than controls for 4 or 5 TRBV segments, among them TRBV5-6, TRBV5-1 and TRBV20-1. Normalized Chao1 diversity was significantly lower in multiple sclerosis patients than controls, suggesting substantial peripheral T-cell clonal expansion.

The sequence links TRBV7-9 to TRBJ1-4; the D segment could be TRBD1, given 5 matching bases. The source is a girl aged 10 to 17 with multiple sclerosis. The sequenced sample consisted of blood. CDR3 sequence: CASSTRDLNHEKLFF. Read as DNA, the sequence is TGTGCCAGCAGCACCCGGGACCTAAATCATGAAAAACTGTTTTTT.